The rows below give T cell receptor beta chains drawn from one sample of a study of T cells after yellow fever vaccination. MiXCR, run by TCRdb on the 5' RACE reads, gives a single entry per CDR3 protein. Of about 130,000 distinct CDR3 sequences in the sample, under 7% were seen once. The sequenced sample was CD4+ T cells sorted from PBMCs, obtained 10 days after the yellow fever booster vaccination. These receptors were taken from a man aged 30 to 45 who received the YFV17D yellow fever vaccine. The CDR3 runs from the conserved cysteine through the conserved F or W. Each record gives: clone size, V gene, J gene, D gene, CDR3 protein, CDR3 DNA. D genes are given only for firm matches. Expanded clones are given a class, and other clones once, few, many or no size at all.

clone size: many
V gene: TRBV12-3/TRBV12-4
J gene: TRBJ2-7
D gene: TRBD1
CDR3 protein: CASRRQGGGDSYEQYF
CDR3 DNA: TGTGCCAGCAGACGACAGGGCGGCGGAGATTCCTACGAGCAGTACTTC

clone size: many
V gene: TRBV20-1
J gene: TRBJ1-2
D gene: -
CDR3 protein: CSAMARTDSNYGYTF
CDR3 DNA: TGCAGTGCTATGGCCCGGACAGACTCTAACTATGGCTACACCTTC

clone size: -
V gene: TRBV7-9
J gene: TRBJ2-7
D gene: -
CDR3 protein: CASSFPGGEQYF
CDR3 DNA: TGTGCCAGCAGCTTCCCGGGCGGCGAGCAGTACTTC

clone size: many
V gene: TRBV11-1
J gene: TRBJ2-2
D gene: TRBD1
CDR3 protein: CASSRDRVTGELFF
CDR3 DNA: TGTGCCAGCAGCCGGGACAGGGTCACCGGGGAGCTGTTTTTT

clone size: many
V gene: TRBV23-1
J gene: TRBJ2-5
D gene: TRBD1
CDR3 protein: CASSPTGTGKETQYF
CDR3 DNA: TGCGCCAGCAGTCCCACCGGGACAGGGAAAGAGACCCAGTACTTC

clone size: few
V gene: TRBV20-1
J gene: TRBJ2-1
D gene: TRBD2
CDR3 protein: CSARWASGRSYNEQFF
CDR3 DNA: TGCAGTGCTAGATGGGCTAGCGGGAGGTCCTACAATGAGCAGTTCTTC

clone size: many
V gene: TRBV3-1
J gene: TRBJ1-1
D gene: -
CDR3 protein: CASSQVGENTEAFF
CDR3 DNA: TGTGCCAGCAGCCAAGTGGGGGAAAACACTGAAGCTTTCTTT

clone size: many
V gene: TRBV5-4
J gene: TRBJ2-3
D gene: TRBD1
CDR3 protein: CASSTPGQGFTDTQYF
CDR3 DNA: TGTGCCAGCAGTACTCCGGGACAGGGATTCACAGATACGCAGTATTTT

clone size: many
V gene: TRBV5-1
J gene: TRBJ2-3
D gene: TRBD2
CDR3 protein: CASSWPLTSGYSTDTQYF
CDR3 DNA: TGCGCCAGCAGCTGGCCCCTTACTAGCGGGTATAGCACAGATACGCAGTATTTT

clone size: many
V gene: TRBV20-1
J gene: TRBJ2-7
D gene: -
CDR3 protein: CSARDDTYEQYF
CDR3 DNA: TGCAGTGCTAGGGACGATACCTACGAGCAGTACTTC

clone size: many
V gene: TRBV12-3/TRBV12-4
J gene: TRBJ1-4
D gene: -
CDR3 protein: CASSRGTYEKLFF
CDR3 DNA: TGTGCCAGCAGTAGGGGGACCTATGAAAAACTGTTTTTT

clone size: many
V gene: TRBV24-1
J gene: TRBJ2-7
D gene: -
CDR3 protein: CATSEPGTSGEQYF
CDR3 DNA: TGTGCCACCAGTGAACCCGGGACATCCGGGGAGCAGTACTTC

clone size: many
V gene: TRBV11-2
J gene: TRBJ2-7
D gene: -
CDR3 protein: CASSSAPTGSYEQYF
CDR3 DNA: TGTGCCAGCAGCTCCGCACCGACCGGCTCCTACGAGCAGTACTTC

clone size: many
V gene: TRBV24-1
J gene: TRBJ2-4
D gene: -
CDR3 protein: CATQNVKAKNIQYF
CDR3 DNA: TGTGCCACCCAGAACGTGAAGGCCAAAAACATTCAGTACTTC

clone size: many
V gene: TRBV12-3/TRBV12-4
J gene: TRBJ2-5
D gene: -
CDR3 protein: CASSPRNSQETQYF
CDR3 DNA: TGTGCCAGCAGTCCAAGGAATTCCCAAGAGACCCAGTACTTC

clone size: -
V gene: TRBV4-2
J gene: TRBJ2-2
D gene: -
CDR3 protein: CASSQEASETGELFF
CDR3 DNA: TGTGCCAGCAGCCAAGAGGCTAGTGAAACCGGGGAGCTGTTTTTT

clone size: few
V gene: TRBV2
J gene: TRBJ1-4
D gene: TRBD1
CDR3 protein: CASKSGTGDEKLFF
CDR3 DNA: TGTGCCAGCAAATCAGGGACAGGGGATGAAAAACTGTTTTTT

clone size: many
V gene: TRBV7-9
J gene: TRBJ2-7
D gene: -
CDR3 protein: CASSFAGGRNEQYF
CDR3 DNA: TGTGCCAGCAGCTTTGCAGGGGGGAGGAACGAGCAGTACTTC

clone size: many
V gene: TRBV10-1
J gene: TRBJ2-2
D gene: -
CDR3 protein: CASSDIRGKNTGELFF
CDR3 DNA: TGCGCCAGCAGTGATATTAGGGGAAAGAACACCGGGGAGCTGTTTTTT

clone size: many
V gene: TRBV15
J gene: TRBJ2-2
D gene: -
CDR3 protein: CATSRENTGELFF
CDR3 DNA: TGTGCCACCAGCAGGGAAAACACCGGGGAGCTGTTTTTT

clone size: -
V gene: TRBV14
J gene: TRBJ2-1
D gene: -
CDR3 protein: CASSQVKGTGRYNEQFF
CDR3 DNA: TGTGCCAGCAGCCAAGTAAAGGGCACTGGACGATACAATGAGCAGTTCTTC

clone size: many
V gene: TRBV10-3
J gene: TRBJ2-1
D gene: TRBD2
CDR3 protein: CATRLAEGLYNEQFF
CDR3 DNA: TGTGCCACTCGACTAGCGGAGGGCCTTTACAATGAGCAGTTCTTC

clone size: many
V gene: TRBV12-3/TRBV12-4
J gene: TRBJ1-6
D gene: TRBD1
CDR3 protein: CASSDRGLGSPLHF
CDR3 DNA: TGTGCCAGCAGTGACAGGGGGCTCGGCTCACCCCTCCACTTT

clone size: many
V gene: TRBV5-1
J gene: TRBJ2-5
D gene: TRBD1
CDR3 protein: CASSSGQGETQYF
CDR3 DNA: TGCGCCAGCAGCTCCGGACAGGGGGAGACCCAGTACTTC